This T cell receptor beta chain was recovered during a study of cytomegalovirus exposure and HLA in healthy donors. As concerns this clone: The antigen is unknown.

Study-wide results and caveats: Several top significant clusters appeared, in a later analysis, to be linked to common viral pathogens. Across donors, most TCRs were seen rarely, yet some public ones were widespread. There were a few CMV-associated chains whose specificity for CMV antigens was confirmed in vitro.

The PCR contained 60 Vbeta and 13 Jbeta primers. Assay used: immunoSEQ multiplex PCR; TCRdb lists only in-frame clones, some missing. Of about 83,000 clones in the sample, less than 85% were seen once. V shed 2 bases, J shed 5 bases, and the junction held 9 bases outside the gene matches. The CDR3 runs 16 residues. Germline values: CDR1 SEHNR, CDR2 FQNEAQ (reference sequence). Material for sequencing was PBMCs. This sequence was found in a man in his sixties in good health and CMV-seronegative. The chain uses TRBV7-9 and TRBJ2-3, with 8 bases identical to TRBD2. In DNA form, the CDR3 reads TGTGCCAGCAGCTTATCCCGGGGAGCGGGGGTAGATACGCAGTATTTT. This sequence encodes CASSLSRGAGVDTQYF.